The present TCR beta chain was sequenced within a study of T cell responses to AZD1222 COVID-19 vaccine. This clone was seen only once. Some clones are missing from TCRdb's copy, which holds only in-frame ones; the method was immunoSEQ multiplex PCR. The data hold some 120,000 clones, with about 90% observed a single time. The sequencing here drew on peripheral blood, taken on day 0 of AZD1222 vaccination. The clonotype originates from an adult in good health.

DNA for the CDR3: TGTGCCAGCAGCTTACTACAGGGGGTCACTGAAGCTTTCTTT. This sequence encodes CASSLLQGVTEAFF. The rearrangement joins TRBV7-9 to TRBJ1-1; 8 bases fit TRBD1. This CDR3 has 14 residues. Trimming removed 2 bases from V and 4 bases from J; junction bases left unmatched: 3. Germline-derived CDR1 and CDR2 are SEHNR and FQNEAQ (reference sequence).